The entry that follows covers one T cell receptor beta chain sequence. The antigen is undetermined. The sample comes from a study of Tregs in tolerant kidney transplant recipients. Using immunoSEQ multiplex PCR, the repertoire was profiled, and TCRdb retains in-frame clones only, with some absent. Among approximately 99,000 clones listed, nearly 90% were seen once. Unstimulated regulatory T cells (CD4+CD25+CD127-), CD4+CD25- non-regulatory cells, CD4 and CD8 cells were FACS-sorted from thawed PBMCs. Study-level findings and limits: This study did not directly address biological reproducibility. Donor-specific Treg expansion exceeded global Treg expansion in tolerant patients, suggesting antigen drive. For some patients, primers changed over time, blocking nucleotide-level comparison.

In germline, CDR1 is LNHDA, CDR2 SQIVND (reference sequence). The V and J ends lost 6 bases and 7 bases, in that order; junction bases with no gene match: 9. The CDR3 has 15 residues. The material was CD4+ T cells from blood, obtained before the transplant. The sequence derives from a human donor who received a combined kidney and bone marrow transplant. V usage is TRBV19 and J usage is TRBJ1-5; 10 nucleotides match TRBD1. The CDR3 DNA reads TGTGCCAGTAGAGTGGGACAGGGGCCGGGGCAGCCCCAGCATTTT. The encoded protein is CASRVGQGPGQPQHF.